The 30 T cell receptor beta chains reported below all come from one sample, sequenced in a study of blood T cell repertoires in COVID-19. Only in-frame clones appear in the TCRdb table, and some are missing; sequencing was by immunoSEQ multiplex PCR. Of 150,000 to 200,000 clones listed, about 80% are singletons. Sequenced material: peripheral blood. The receptors originated from a human donor with acute or convalescent COVID-19. The donor label of this sample is uncertain.

The chain joins TRBV27 to TRBJ2-1, with 9 bases lining up with TRBD1. The CDR3 loop spans 14 amino acids. Germline CDR1 is MNHEY and CDR2 is SMNVEV (reference sequence). With 10 bases clipped from V and 5 bases from J, the junction kept 9 bases outside the gene matches. CDR3 residues: CATGTGQFNNEQFF. CDR3 nucleotide sequence: TGTGCCACTGGGACAGGGCAATTCAACAATGAGCAGTTCTTC.

The chain has TRBV19 and TRBJ1-5, with D possibly TRBD1 on 6 matching bases. V shed 6 bases and J shed 5 bases, with 14 bases lying between them. The CDR3 contains 14 residues. From germline, CDR1 is LNHDA and CDR2 SQIVND (reference sequence). The CDR3 coding sequence is TGTGCCAGTAGGACCATACAGGGTGATCAGCCCCAGCATTTT. This translates into CASRTIQGDQPQHF.

The rearrangement links TRBV7-2 to TRBJ1-3; possible D gene TRBD1, 5 bases. In germline, CDR1 is SGHTA, CDR2 FQGNSA. With 4 bases removed from V and 2 bases from J, the gap between germline ends came to 12 bases. The length of the CDR3 is 15 residues. The CDR3 protein is CASSSGGETGNTIYF. Written as DNA, the CDR3 is TGTGCCAGCAGCTCGGGGGGGGAAACTGGAAACACCATATATTTT.

This clone was found a few times. The chain links TRBV9 to TRBJ1-4, with D unclear. Germline-derived CDR1 and CDR2 are SGDLS and YYNGEE. The CDR3 covers 13 residues. Trimming pared 9 bases from V and 3 bases from J, leaving 12 bases between. The CDR3 coding sequence is TGTGCCACACTAACTAATTCTAATGAAAAACTGTTTTTT. Translation: CATLTNSNEKLFF.

V is TRBV5-1 and J is TRBJ1-1; TRBD1 aligns across 7 bases. Germline loops: CDR1 SGHRS, CDR2 YFSETQ. The CDR3 has 16 residues. J was trimmed by 1 base and V by 0 bases; bases with no gene match: 6. The CDR3 DNA is TGCGCCAGCAGCTTGGACCCCAGGGGGAGGAACACTGAAGCTTTCTTT. Protein: CASSLDPRGRNTEAFF.

J is TRBJ2-1 and V is TRBV6-6, with 14 bases aligning to TRBD2. Germline-derived CDR1 and CDR2 are MNHNY and SVGAGI (reference sequence). V trimming: 6 bases; J trimming: 4 bases; junction bases outside the gene matches: 5. The length of the CDR3 is 16 residues. The CDR3 spells CASSWTSGGRYNEQFF. The CDR3 region has the DNA TGTGCCAGCAGCTGGACTAGCGGGGGGAGATACAATGAGCAGTTCTTC.

The genes are TRBV3-1 (or the pseudogene TRBV3-2) and TRBJ1-1; D might be TRBD1 (6 bases). This CDR3 spans 16 amino acids. Germline V gene data show CDR1 as LGHDT and CDR2 as YNNKEL (reference sequence). V lost 1 base and J lost 4, with 16 bases in between. CDR3 protein: CASSQGAIQGSTEAFF. The DNA for the CDR3 is TGTGCCAGCAGCCAAGGAGCCATCCAGGGGAGCACTGAAGCTTTCTTT.

In this sample, this clone turned up a few times. V usage is TRBV2 and J usage is TRBJ2-7; 13 positions match TRBD2. Trimming took 9 bases from V and 5 from J; bases not matched to a gene: 7. The germline gives CDR1 SNHLY, CDR2 FYNNEI. The CDR3 is 14 amino acids. The CDR3 sequence: CASLTSGRSHEQYF. The CDR3 DNA is TGTGCCAGTTTGACTAGCGGGAGGTCCCACGAGCAGTACTTC.

There are a few counts of this clone. CDR3 in amino acids: CASSDGGDRRRETQYF. The CDR3, as DNA: TGTGCCAGCAGTGACGGAGGGGACCGGAGGCGGGAGACCCAGTACTTC. The V call is TRBV6-1, the J call TRBJ2-5, with a possible D match to TRBD2 (6 bases). V dropped 3 bases and J dropped 5 bases, with 19 bases sitting between them. Germline assignment: CDR1 MNHNS and CDR2 SASEGT. The CDR3 has 16 residues.

This chain joins TRBV10-1 and TRBJ2-3; TRBD2 matches at 8 bases. After removal of 3 bases from V and 1 base from J, the junction contained 15 bases not matched to a gene. The CDR3 is made up of 19 amino acids. CDR1 and CDR2 (germline): WNHNN, SYGVQD (reference sequence). CDR3 in DNA: TGCGCCAGCAGTGACGCACCCGGCGGGGGGTCACTTCGCACAGATACGCAGTATTTT. Residues: CASSDAPGGGSLRTDTQYF.

V gene TRBV12-3 or TRBV12-4 combines with J gene TRBJ2-5; D is unclear. The CDR3 totals 13 residues. V lost 8 bases, J lost 2 bases, and 12 bases lay in between. The DNA of the CDR3 is TGTGCCAGCTCCCTACGTCGGCAAGAGACCCAGTACTTC. Its protein is CASSLRRQETQYF.

With respect to this clone: One end of the junction fails to match germline, which may point to a read error. Different DNA sequences within this sample yield the same CDR3. This sequence joins TRBV28 and TRBJ2-7; TRBD1 matches at 9 bases. Germline V lookup: CDR1 MDHEN, CDR2 SYDVKM. The CDR3 covers 15 residues. CDR3 coding DNA: TGTGCCAGCAGTTTAGGGGGGACAGGGTCCTCCGAGCAGTACTTC. It yields the protein CASSLGGTGSSEQYF.

The sample holds one count of this clone. The chain joins TRBV19 to TRBJ1-2; 11 bases fit TRBD1. Per germline, CDR1 LNHDA and CDR2 SQIVND (reference sequence). V was pared by 4 bases and J by 7 bases, with 5 bases of the junction left unmatched. The CDR3 totals 14 residues. CDR3 loop: CASSTPGQGGGYTF. As DNA, the CDR3 is TGTGCCAGTAGTACCCCGGGACAGGGGGGTGGCTACACCTTC.

The chain is built from TRBV21-1 and TRBJ1-1. TRBV21-1 is annotated as a pseudogene. CDR3 size: 19 residues. CDR3 nucleotides: TGTGCCAGCAGCAGAGATCCCACGGGCCAACGGGGGGGAAACACTGAAGCTTTCTTT. This codes for CASSRDPTGQRGGNTEAFF.

The gene calls are TRBV5-1 and TRBJ1-1, with D possibly matching TRBD1 (5 bases). The ends were cut back, 4 bases at V and 3 bases at J, with 25 bases in the middle. The V gene's germline CDR1 is SGHRS and CDR2 YFSETQ. There are 18 residues in the CDR3. CDR3 loop: CASSGTGIKHAMYTEAFF. The CDR3 coding sequence is TGCGCCAGCAGCGGAACAGGCATCAAACATGCCATGTACACTGAAGCTTTCTTT.

The CDR3 DNA is TGTGCCTGGAAGGAGGGGAGCTCCTACGAGCAGTACTTC. Translating gives CAWKEGSSYEQYF. The genes are TRBV30 and TRBJ2-7; perhaps TRBD2 as D (6 bases). There are 13 residues in the CDR3. Trimming took 4 bases from V and 0 from J, leaving 10 bases between them. Germline lookup yields CDR1 GTSNPN and CDR2 SVGIG (reference sequence).

The V and J genes are TRBV19 and TRBJ1-5, with TRBD1 matching over 7 bases. The V gene's germline CDR1 is LNHDA and CDR2 SQIVND (reference sequence). The CDR3 spans 15 residues. The junction had 7 bases not matched to a gene; V was cut back by 1 base and J by 7 bases. The CDR3 DNA sequence: TGTGCCAGTAGTATAGTTACAGGGGACGGGCAGCCCCAGCATTTT. The encoded protein is CASSIVTGDGQPQHF.

The chain has TRBV20-1 and TRBJ2-7; weak D call: TRBD2 (6 bases). The CDR3 length is 14 residues. V dropped 3 bases and J dropped 9 bases, with 21 bases sitting between them. Germline V gene lookup returns CDR1 DFQATT and CDR2 SNEGSKA (reference sequence). The CDR3 region has the DNA TGCAGTGCTAGTCGGGGACTGGGTTTGGTACGGCAGTACTTC. Encoded protein: CSASRGLGLVRQYF.

The chain links TRBV5-1 to TRBJ1-4, with D unresolved. Trimming removed 4 bases from V and 0 bases from J, with 10 bases in between. Germline CDR1 is SGHRS and CDR2 is YFSETQ. CDR3 length: 15 amino acids. CDR3 loop: CASSLVSSTNEKLFF. Here the CDR3 DNA reads TGCGCCAGCAGCCTGGTATCCTCAACTAATGAAAAACTGTTTTTT.

The chain uses TRBV3-1 (or the pseudogene TRBV3-2) and TRBJ1-2; 8 bases are a match to TRBD1. Germline assignment: CDR1 LGHDT and CDR2 YNNKEL (reference sequence). The CDR3 consists of 16 residues. J was trimmed by 2 bases and V by 1 base; bases with no gene match: 6. DNA for the CDR3: TGTGCCAGCAGCCAAGTAAAGGCAGGGGGCAACTATGGCTACACCTTC. Its translation is CASSQVKAGGNYGYTF.

The V call is TRBV7-9, the J call TRBJ2-3; 9 bases match TRBD1. Germline values: CDR1 SEHNR, CDR2 FQNEAQ (reference sequence). Germline trimming cut 1 base from V and 3 bases from J; bases unmatched to any gene: 2. The CDR3 spans 15 residues. Here the CDR3 DNA reads TGTGCCAGCAGCTTAGAACAGGGGGCTACAGATACGCAGTATTTT. It codes for CASSLEQGATDTQYF.

The V gene is TRBV5-4, the J gene TRBJ1-2; 10 bases are a match to TRBD1. The germline V gene encodes CDR1 SGHNT and CDR2 YYREEE (reference sequence). With V trimmed by 4 bases and J by 4 bases, 10 bases remained unmatched. CDR3 length: 16 residues. The CDR3 sequence is CASSVGQGSSAYGYTF. The CDR3 DNA reads as TGTGCCAGCAGCGTGGGACAGGGGAGCAGTGCCTATGGCTACACCTTC.

The chain uses TRBV24-1 and TRBJ1-4; D possibly corresponds to TRBD1 (6 bases). V was trimmed by 4 bases and J by 8 bases, leaving 10 bases between them. This CDR3 has 13 residues. Germline V gene data show CDR1 as KGHDR and CDR2 as SFDVKD. The DNA for the CDR3 is TGTGCCACCAGTGACAGGGGTGAGGAAAAACTGTTTTTT. This translates into CATSDRGEEKLFF.

V usage is TRBV6-5 and J usage is TRBJ2-5; TRBD2 might be the D (5 bases). CDR1 is MNHEY, CDR2 SVGAGI, per germline. The CDR3 is made up of 13 amino acids. The germline V and J ends were trimmed by 5 bases and 4 bases, with 11 bases remaining between them. This CDR3 reads CASSPRAAETQYF. The CDR3 DNA sequence: TGTGCCAGCAGTCCGAGGGCCGCAGAGACCCAGTACTTC.

The rearrangement uses TRBV5-8 and TRBJ1-5; unclear D gene. The CDR3 has 16 amino acids. Trimming pared 0 bases from V and 0 bases from J, leaving 10 bases between. Germline V gives CDR1 SGHTS, CDR2 YDEGEE. The CDR3 DNA follows: TGTGCCAGCAGCTTGGAGGCAGGCCATAGCAATCAGCCCCAGCATTTT. Translated: CASSLEAGHSNQPQHF.

The V call is TRBV5-1, the J call TRBJ2-3; D uncertain. CDR1 SGHRS and CDR2 YFSETQ come from the germline V gene. The CDR3 has 16 residues. V lost 0 bases and J 0 bases, leaving 11 bases between the germline ends. CDR3 in DNA: TGCGCCAGCAGCTTGGGAAGCACAGCTAGCACAGATACGCAGTATTTT. This codes for CASSLGSTASTDTQYF.

This clone appeared a single time. The CDR3 reads CASSLGVRSTGGYTF. The CDR3 DNA reads as TGTGCCAGCAGTTTAGGAGTCAGGTCCACGGGAGGCTACACCTTC. The rearrangement links TRBV28 to TRBJ1-2; D not certain. Germline values: CDR1 MDHEN, CDR2 SYDVKM. The CDR3 totals 15 residues. The V and J ends lost 2 bases and 8 bases respectively, with 18 bases between them.

This rearrangement joins TRBV7-2 to TRBJ1-4, with 7 bases lining up with TRBD1. V gave up 5 bases and J gave up 3 bases; unmatched junction bases: 3. This CDR3 has 14 amino acids. Germline CDR1 and CDR2: SGHTA and FQGNSA. The CDR3 DNA reads as TGTGCCAGCAGCCGCGACAGGGCTAATGAAAAACTGTTTTTT. It yields the protein CASSRDRANEKLFF.

The chain uses TRBV20-1 and TRBJ2-3, with 10 bases that match TRBD1. V lost 1 base to trimming and J lost 14 bases; unmatched junction nucleotides: 3. Germline V gene sequence: CDR1 DFQATT, CDR2 SNEGSKA (reference sequence). The length of the CDR3 is 11 residues. The CDR3 DNA is TGCAGTGCTAGAGGGGACAGGGGTCTGTATTTT. Protein sequence: CSARGDRGLYF.

The gene calls are TRBV11-2 and TRBJ2-2; D is perhaps TRBD1 (5 bases). CDR3 size: 16 residues. Germline CDR1 reads SGHAT; CDR2 reads FQNNGV. Trimming cost V 2 bases and J 2 bases, with 12 bases left between them. CDR3 sequence (DNA): TGTGCCAGCAGCTTACGGCAGGGAACCAACACCGGGGAGCTGTTTTTT. This sequence encodes CASSLRQGTNTGELFF. The full variable domain, rest sourced from reference TRBV11-2 and TRBJ2-2, is EAGVAQSPRYKIIEKRQSVAFWCNPISGHATLYWYQQILGQGPKLLIQFQNNGVVDDSQLPKDRFSAERLKGVDSTLKIQPAKLEDSAVYLCASSLRQGTNTGELFFGEGSRLTVL.